This T cell receptor (beta chain) was retrieved from a study of blood T cell repertoires in COVID-19. Study summary: The analysed material was cDNA or gDNA that came from T cells, B-cell-depleted T cells, or PBMCs.

Source study methods: It was from reference gene primer amplification that nucleated cell counts were estimated. The assay was immunoSEQ multiplex PCR, and TCRdb's table has in-frame clones only and misses some. That table furnishes V, J and clone size, whereas the DNA furnished D and trimming. The sample holds 55,000 to 80,000 clones, roughly 90% seen once. The CDR3 loop spans 12 amino acids. Between the trimmed V and J ends, which lost 7 bases and 3 bases, there was a span of 9 bases. CDR1 is MDHEN, CDR2 SYDVKM, per germline. This TCR was sampled from a woman aged 55-69 years with acute or convalescent COVID-19. The chain has TRBV28 and TRBJ1-2; the D is unclear. Sequencing used peripheral blood. The CDR3 DNA is TGTGCCAGCAATCAGCGGGACTATGGCTACACCTTC. Its translation: CASNQRDYGYTF.